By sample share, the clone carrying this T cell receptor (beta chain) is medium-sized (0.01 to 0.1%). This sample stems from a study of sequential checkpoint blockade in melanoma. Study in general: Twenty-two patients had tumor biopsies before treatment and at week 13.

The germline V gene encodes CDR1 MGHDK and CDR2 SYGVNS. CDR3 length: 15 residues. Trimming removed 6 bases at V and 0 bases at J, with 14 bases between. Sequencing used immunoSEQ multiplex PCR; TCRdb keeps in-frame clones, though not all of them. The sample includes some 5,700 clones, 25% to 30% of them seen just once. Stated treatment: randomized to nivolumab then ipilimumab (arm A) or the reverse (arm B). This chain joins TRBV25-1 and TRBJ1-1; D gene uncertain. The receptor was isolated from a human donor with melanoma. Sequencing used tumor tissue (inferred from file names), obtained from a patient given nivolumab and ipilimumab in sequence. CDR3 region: CASSAAADLNTEAFF. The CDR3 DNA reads TGTGCCAGCAGCGCGGCCGCAGACCTGAACACTGAAGCTTTCTTT.